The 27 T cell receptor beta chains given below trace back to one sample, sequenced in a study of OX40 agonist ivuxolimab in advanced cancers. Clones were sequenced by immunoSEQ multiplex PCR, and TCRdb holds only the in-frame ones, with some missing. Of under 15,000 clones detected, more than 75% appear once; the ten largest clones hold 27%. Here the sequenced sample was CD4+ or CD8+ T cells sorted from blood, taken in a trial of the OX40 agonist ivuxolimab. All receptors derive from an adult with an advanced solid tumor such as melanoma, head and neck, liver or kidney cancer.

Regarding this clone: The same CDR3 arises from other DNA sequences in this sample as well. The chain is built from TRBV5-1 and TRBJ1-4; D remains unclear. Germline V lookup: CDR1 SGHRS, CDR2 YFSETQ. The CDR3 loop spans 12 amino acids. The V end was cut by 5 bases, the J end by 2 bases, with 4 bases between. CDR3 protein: CASRSTNEKLFF. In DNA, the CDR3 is TGCGCCAGCAGATCTACTAATGAAAAACTGTTTTTT.

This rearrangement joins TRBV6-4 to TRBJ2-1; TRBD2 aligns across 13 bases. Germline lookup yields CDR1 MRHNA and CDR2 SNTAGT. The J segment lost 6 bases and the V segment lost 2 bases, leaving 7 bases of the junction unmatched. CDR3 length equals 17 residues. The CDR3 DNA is TGTGCCAGCAGTGACAATATACTAGCGGGAGGGGGCAATGAGCAGTTCTTC. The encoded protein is CASSDNILAGGGNEQFF.

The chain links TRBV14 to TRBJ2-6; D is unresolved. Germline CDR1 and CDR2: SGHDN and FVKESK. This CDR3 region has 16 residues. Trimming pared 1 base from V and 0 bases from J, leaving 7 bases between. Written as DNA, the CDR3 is TGTGCCAGCAGCCAAGGTGGATTCTCTGGGGCCAACGTCCTGACTTTC. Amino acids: CASSQGGFSGANVLTF.

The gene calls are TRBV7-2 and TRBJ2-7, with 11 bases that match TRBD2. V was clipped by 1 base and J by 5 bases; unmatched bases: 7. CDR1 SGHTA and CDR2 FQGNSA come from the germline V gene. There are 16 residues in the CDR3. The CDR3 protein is CASSLDLLAGEDEQYF. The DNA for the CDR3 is TGTGCCAGCAGCTTAGATCTACTAGCGGGAGAGGACGAGCAGTACTTC. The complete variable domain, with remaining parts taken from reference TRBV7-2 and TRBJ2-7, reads GAGVSQSPSNKVTEKGKDVELRCDPISGHTALYWYRQSLGQGLEFLIYFQGNSAPDKSGLPSDRFSAERTGGSVSTLTIQRTQQEDSAVYLCASSLDLLAGEDEQYFGPGTRLTVT.

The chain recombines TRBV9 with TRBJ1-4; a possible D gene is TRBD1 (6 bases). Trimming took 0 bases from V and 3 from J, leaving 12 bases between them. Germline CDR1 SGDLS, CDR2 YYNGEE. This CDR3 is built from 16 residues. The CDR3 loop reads CASSVEGGSANEKLFF. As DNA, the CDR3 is TGTGCCAGCAGCGTAGAGGGGGGTAGCGCTAATGAAAAACTGTTTTTT. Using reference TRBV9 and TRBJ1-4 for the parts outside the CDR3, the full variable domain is DSGVTQTPKHLITATGQRVTLRCSPRSGDLSVYWYQQSLDQGLQFLIQYYNGEERAKGNILERFSAQQFPDLHSELNLSSLELGDSALYFCASSVEGGSANEKLFFGSGTQLSVL.

CDR3 in amino acids: CASSDYRGLEAFF. DNA of the CDR3: TGTGCCAGCAGCGACTACCGGGGCCTTGAAGCTTTCTTT. This sequence joins TRBV14 and TRBJ1-1; D may be TRBD1 (5 bases). V was clipped by 5 bases and J by 7 bases, with 14 bases between them. This CDR3 comprises 13 residues. Germline CDR1 reads SGHDN; CDR2 reads FVKESK.

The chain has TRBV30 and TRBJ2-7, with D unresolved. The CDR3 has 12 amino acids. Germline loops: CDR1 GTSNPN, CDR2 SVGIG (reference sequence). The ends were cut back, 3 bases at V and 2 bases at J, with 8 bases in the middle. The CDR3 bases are TGTGCCTGGAGCGACAACCCCTACGAGCAGTACTTC. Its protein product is CAWSDNPYEQYF.

The CDR3 region is CASSIDQWVSRTGELFF. CDR3 coding DNA: TGTGCCAGTAGTATAGATCAATGGGTCAGTAGGACCGGGGAGCTGTTTTTT. The gene calls are TRBV19 and TRBJ2-2; D gene uncertain. Trimming removed 0 bases from V and 5 bases from J, with 16 bases in between. This CDR3 region has 17 residues. Germline V gene data show CDR1 as LNHDA and CDR2 as SQIVND (reference sequence).

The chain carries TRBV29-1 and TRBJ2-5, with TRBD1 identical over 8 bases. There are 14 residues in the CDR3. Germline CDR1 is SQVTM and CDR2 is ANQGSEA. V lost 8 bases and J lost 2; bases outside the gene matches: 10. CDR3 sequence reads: CSTQGASLQETQYF. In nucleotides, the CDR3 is TGCAGCACGCAGGGGGCTAGCCTTCAAGAGACCCAGTACTTC.

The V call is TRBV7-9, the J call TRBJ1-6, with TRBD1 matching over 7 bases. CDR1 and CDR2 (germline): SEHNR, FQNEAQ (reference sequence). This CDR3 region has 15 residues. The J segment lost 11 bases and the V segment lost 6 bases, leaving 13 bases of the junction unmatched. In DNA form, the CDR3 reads TGTGCCAGCAGTTCTCCCGGGACAGCGGATCCACCCCTCCACTTT. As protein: CASSSPGTADPPLHF. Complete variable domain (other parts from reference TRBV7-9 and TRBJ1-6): DTGVSQNPRHKITKRGQNVTFRCDPISEHNRLYWYRQTLGQGPEFLTYFQNEAQLEKSRLLSDRFSAERPKGSFSTLEIQRTEQGDSAMYLCASSSPGTADPPLHFGNGTRLTVT.

CDR3 bases: TGTGCCAGCTCCCAGGGGATGAACACTGAAGCTTTCTTT. Amino acid sequence: CASSQGMNTEAFF. V is TRBV6-1 and J is TRBJ1-1; tentatively, D is TRBD1 (6 bases). Germline values: CDR1 MNHNS, CDR2 SASEGT. The CDR3 extends over 13 amino acids. Trimming removed 8 bases at V and 0 bases at J, with 10 bases between.

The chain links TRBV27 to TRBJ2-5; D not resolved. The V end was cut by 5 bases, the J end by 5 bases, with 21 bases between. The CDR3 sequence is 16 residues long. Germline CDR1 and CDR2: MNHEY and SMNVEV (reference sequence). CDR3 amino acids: CASSLSPVQVRETQYF. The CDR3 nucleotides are TGTGCCAGCAGTCTTAGCCCAGTTCAAGTTCGGGAGACCCAGTACTTC.

The CDR3 region is CASSTMTSGGAQETQYF. CDR3 bases: TGTGCCAGCAGTACTATGACTAGCGGGGGGGCCCAAGAGACCCAGTACTTC. The chain joins TRBV27 to TRBJ2-5; 14 positions agree with TRBD2. Trimming took 5 bases from V and 1 from J; bases not matched to a gene: 6. Per the germline V gene, CDR1 is MNHEY and CDR2 is SMNVEV (reference sequence). The length of the CDR3 is 17 residues.

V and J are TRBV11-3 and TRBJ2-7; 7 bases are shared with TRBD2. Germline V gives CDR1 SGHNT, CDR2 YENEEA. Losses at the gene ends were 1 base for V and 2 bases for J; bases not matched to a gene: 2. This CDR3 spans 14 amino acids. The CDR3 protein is CASSLGGSPYEQYF. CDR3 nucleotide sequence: TGTGCCAGCAGCTTAGGCGGGAGTCCCTACGAGCAGTACTTC.

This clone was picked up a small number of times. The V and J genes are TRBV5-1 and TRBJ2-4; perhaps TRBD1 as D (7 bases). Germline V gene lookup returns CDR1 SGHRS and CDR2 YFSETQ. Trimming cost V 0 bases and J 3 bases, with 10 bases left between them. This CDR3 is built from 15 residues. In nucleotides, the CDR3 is TGCGCCAGCAGCTTGGCGCAGGGGGGCAAAAACATTCAGTACTTC. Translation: CASSLAQGGKNIQYF.

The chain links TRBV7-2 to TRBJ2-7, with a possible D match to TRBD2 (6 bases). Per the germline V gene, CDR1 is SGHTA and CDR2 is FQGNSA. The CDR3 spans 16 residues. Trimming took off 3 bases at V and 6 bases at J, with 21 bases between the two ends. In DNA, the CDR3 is TGTGCCAGCAGCTTCCCCGGGACTCCCGAGTTCTCCGAGCAGTACTTC. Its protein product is CASSFPGTPEFSEQYF.

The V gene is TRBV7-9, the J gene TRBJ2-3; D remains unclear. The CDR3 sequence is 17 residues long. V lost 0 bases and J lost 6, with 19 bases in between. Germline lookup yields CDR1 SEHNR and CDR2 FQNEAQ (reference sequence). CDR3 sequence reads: CASSLARAETTTDTQYF. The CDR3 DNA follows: TGTGCCAGCAGCTTAGCTCGGGCGGAGACGACGACCGATACGCAGTATTTT.

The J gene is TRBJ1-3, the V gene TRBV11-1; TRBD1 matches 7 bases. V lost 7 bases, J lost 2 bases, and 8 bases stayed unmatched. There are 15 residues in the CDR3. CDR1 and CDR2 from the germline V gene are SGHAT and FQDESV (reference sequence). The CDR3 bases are TGTGCCAGCATTCCTTCCAGGGGGACTGGAAACACCATATATTTT. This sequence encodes CASIPSRGTGNTIYF. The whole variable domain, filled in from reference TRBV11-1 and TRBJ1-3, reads EAEVAQSPRYKITEKSQAVAFWCDPISGHATLYWYRQILGQGPELLVQFQDESVVDDSQLPKDRFSAERLKGVDSTLKIQPAELGDSAMYLCASIPSRGTGNTIYFGEGSWLTVV.

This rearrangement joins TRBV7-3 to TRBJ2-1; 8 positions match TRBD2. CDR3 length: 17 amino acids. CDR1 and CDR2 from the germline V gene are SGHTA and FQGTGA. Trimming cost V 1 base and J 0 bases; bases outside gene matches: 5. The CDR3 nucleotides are TGTGCCAGCAGCTTAATACTAGCGGCTAGCTCCTACAATGAGCAGTTCTTC. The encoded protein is CASSLILAASSYNEQFF.

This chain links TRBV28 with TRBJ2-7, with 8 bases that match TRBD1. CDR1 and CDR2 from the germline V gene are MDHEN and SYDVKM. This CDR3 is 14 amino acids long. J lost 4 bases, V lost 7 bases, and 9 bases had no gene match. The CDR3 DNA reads TGTGCCAGCACCTCGACCGGACAGGGATACGAGCAGTACTTC. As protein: CASTSTGQGYEQYF.

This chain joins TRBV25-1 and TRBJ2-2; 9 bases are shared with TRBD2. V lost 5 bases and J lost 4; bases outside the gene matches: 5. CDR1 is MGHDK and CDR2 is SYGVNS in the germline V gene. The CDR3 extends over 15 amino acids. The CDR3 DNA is TGTGCCAGCAGTTACCTAGCGGGATTCACCGGGGAGCTGTTTTTT. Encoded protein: CASSYLAGFTGELFF.

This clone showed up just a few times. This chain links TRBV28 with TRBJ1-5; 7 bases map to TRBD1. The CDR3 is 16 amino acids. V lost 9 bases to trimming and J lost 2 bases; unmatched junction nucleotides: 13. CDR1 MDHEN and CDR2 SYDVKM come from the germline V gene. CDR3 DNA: TGTGCCAGTCTAGGTCAAGACAGGGTTGGCAATCAGCCCCAGCATTTT. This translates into CASLGQDRVGNQPQHF.

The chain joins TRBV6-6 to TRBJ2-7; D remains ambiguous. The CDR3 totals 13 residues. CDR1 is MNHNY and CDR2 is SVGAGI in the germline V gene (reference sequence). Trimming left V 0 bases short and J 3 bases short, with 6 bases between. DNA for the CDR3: TGTGCCAGCAGTTACTCGATCAGCTACGAGCAGTACTTC. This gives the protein CASSYSISYEQYF.

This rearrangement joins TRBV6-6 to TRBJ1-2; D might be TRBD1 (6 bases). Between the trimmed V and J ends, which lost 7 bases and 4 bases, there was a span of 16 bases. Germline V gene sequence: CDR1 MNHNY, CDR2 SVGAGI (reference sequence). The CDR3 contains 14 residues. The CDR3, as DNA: TGTGCCAGCACTTCGGACAGCGAGGTCTATGGCTACACCTTC. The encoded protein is CASTSDSEVYGYTF.

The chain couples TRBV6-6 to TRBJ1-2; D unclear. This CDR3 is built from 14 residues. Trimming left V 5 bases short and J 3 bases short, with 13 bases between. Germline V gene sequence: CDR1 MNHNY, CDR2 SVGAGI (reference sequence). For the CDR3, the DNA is TGTGCCAGCAGTACCTATGGGCCAGACTATGGCTACACCTTC. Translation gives CASSTYGPDYGYTF.

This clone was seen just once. Here the CDR3 DNA reads TGTGCCAGCAGCTTGGAGAGCTCCTACGAGCAGTACTTC. This gives the protein CASSLESSYEQYF. This chain connects TRBV5-5 to TRBJ2-7; D gene ambiguous. Germline CDR1 SGHKS, CDR2 YYEKEE (reference sequence). The V and J ends lost 0 bases and 0 bases respectively, with 4 bases between them. There are 13 residues in the CDR3. The full variable domain, with the rest looked up from reference TRBV5-5 and TRBJ2-7, is DAGVTQSPTHLIKTRGQQVTLRCSPISGHKSVSWYQQVLGQGPQFIFQYYEKEERGRGNFPDRFSARQFPNYSSELNVNALLLGDSALYLCASSLESSYEQYFGPGTRLTVT.

As DNA, the CDR3 is TGCGCCAGCAGTGCCCTAGGTGGGGACAGGGGCTCCTACGAGCAGTACTTC. Amino acids: CASSALGGDRGSYEQYF. This rearrangement joins TRBV10-2 to TRBJ2-7; 10 bases agree with TRBD1. V was pared by 4 bases and J by 0 bases, with 9 bases of the junction left unmatched. Germline loops: CDR1 WSHSY, CDR2 SAAADI. This CDR3 comprises 17 residues.